Below, 24 T cell receptor beta chains from the same sample are listed, as sequenced in a study of beta chain features in type 1 diabetes. As every portion of the isolated RNA was reverse transcribed, the sequencing read expressed TCRB transcripts. Some clones are missing from TCRdb's copy, which holds only in-frame ones; the method was immunoSEQ multiplex PCR. Of approximately 140,000 clones in the sample, about 7.1% are singletons; the top ten hold 1.4%. The sequenced material came from central memory CD4+ T cells from blood. The receptors were sampled from a woman in her 30s in good health.

The genes are TRBV19 and TRBJ2-1; TRBD2 matches 8 bases. In germline, CDR1 is LNHDA, CDR2 SQIVND (reference sequence). The length of the CDR3 is 15 residues. Trimming cost V 8 bases and J 9 bases; bases outside gene matches: 15. The CDR3 protein is CASSTLPSGSSEQFF. CDR3 DNA sequence: TGTGCCAGTTCTACCCTCCCGAGCGGGAGTAGTGAGCAGTTCTTC. The variable domain in full, completed from reference TRBV19 and TRBJ2-1, reads DGGITQSPKYLFRKEGQNVTLSCEQNLNHDAMYWYRQDPGQGLRLIYYSQIVNDFQKGDIAEGYSVSREKKESFPLTVTSAQKNPTAFYLCASSTLPSGSSEQFFGPGTRLTVL.

This clone was observed many times. This chain joins TRBV19 and TRBJ1-1; maybe TRBD1 (5 bases). The CDR3 has 15 amino acids. V lost 8 bases and J 2 bases, leaving 18 bases between the germline ends. Per the germline V gene, CDR1 is LNHDA and CDR2 is SQIVND (reference sequence). The CDR3 is CASSRSPQGNTEAFF. The CDR3 nucleotides are TGTGCCAGTTCTCGATCGCCCCAGGGAAACACTGAAGCTTTCTTT.

The chain carries TRBV19 and TRBJ2-7; 9 bases agree with TRBD1. This CDR3 contains 15 residues. The germline gives CDR1 LNHDA, CDR2 SQIVND (reference sequence). V was clipped by 3 bases and J by 1 base; unmatched bases: 4. The CDR3 sequence is CASSIPTGGSYEQYF. The CDR3, as DNA: TGTGCCAGTAGTATCCCGACAGGGGGGTCCTACGAGCAGTACTTC.

This clone was seen repeatedly, ten times or more. This rearrangement joins TRBV14 to TRBJ2-3, with 12 bases aligning to TRBD2. CDR3 length: 17 amino acids. Germline CDR1 reads SGHDN; CDR2 reads FVKESK. V dropped 2 bases and J dropped 6; count of bases not matched to a gene: 9. The CDR3 loop reads CASSQSLAGGPEDTQYF. The CDR3 DNA follows: TGTGCCAGCAGCCAATCCCTAGCGGGAGGGCCCGAGGATACGCAGTATTTT.

The chain couples TRBV29-1 to TRBJ2-5; the match to TRBD1 covers 9 bases. The DNA end is more similar to TRBJ2-7, so the J call may be wrong. The CDR3 spans 12 residues. From germline, CDR1 is SQVTM and CDR2 ANQGSEA. CDR3 sequence: CSVAGQGYEQYF. The CDR3 nucleotides read TGCAGCGTTGCGGGACAGGGCTACGAGCAGTACTTC.

CDR3 nucleotides: TGTGCCAGCAGCTGGGGGACTAGCGTGGATGAGCAGTTCTTC. Protein: CASSWGTSVDEQFF. The chain carries TRBV5-6 and TRBJ2-1; 10 positions agree with TRBD2. Germline assignment: CDR1 SGHDT and CDR2 YYEEEE. The CDR3 covers 14 residues. J gave up 8 bases and V 3 bases, and 5 bases lay outside the gene matches.

In the case of this clone: The sample carries other DNA sequences with the same CDR3. The chain has TRBV18 and TRBJ2-7; 11 bases align to TRBD1. Germline V lookup: CDR1 KGHSH, CDR2 LQKENI. The CDR3 is 14 amino acids. V lost 2 bases and J lost 6; bases outside the gene matches: 3. CDR3 DNA: TGTGCCAGCTCACCAGGGACAGGGGGAAGCGAGCAGTACTTC. It specifies CASSPGTGGSEQYF.

Only a few counts were recorded for this clone. The chain has TRBV4-3 and TRBJ2-1; TRBD2 matches at 14 bases. The V segment lost 1 base and the J segment 6 bases; nucleotides outside the gene matches: 8. The CDR3 is 18 amino acids. The V gene's germline CDR1 is LGHNA and CDR2 YSLEER. The CDR3 sequence: CASSQVIGTSGRGNEQFF. CDR3 nucleotide sequence: TGCGCCAGCAGCCAAGTAATAGGGACTAGCGGGAGAGGCAATGAGCAGTTCTTC.

V and J are TRBV7-9 and TRBJ2-5; 7 bases agree with TRBD1. After removal of 5 bases from V and 5 bases from J, the junction contained 14 bases not matched to a gene. The CDR3 is made up of 16 amino acids. Germline CDR1 reads SEHNR; CDR2 reads FQNEAQ (reference sequence). Here the CDR3 reads CASSQGEQARWETQYF. As DNA, the CDR3 is TGTGCCAGCAGCCAGGGGGAACAGGCGAGGTGGGAGACCCAGTACTTC.

CDR3 in amino acids: CASTTPIGSNEQFF. The CDR3 coding sequence is TGTGCCAGTACAACTCCGATAGGGAGCAATGAGCAGTTCTTC. The genes are TRBV19 and TRBJ2-1, with D perhaps matching TRBD2 (5 bases). Germline V gives CDR1 LNHDA, CDR2 SQIVND (reference sequence). The ends were cut back, 7 bases at V and 6 bases at J, with 16 bases in the middle. The CDR3 totals 14 residues.

The CDR3 region has the DNA TGTGCCAGCCGACCGCCGGACAGATCAACAGATACGCAGTATTTT. Amino acid sequence: CASRPPDRSTDTQYF. The chain carries TRBV19 and TRBJ2-3; D might be TRBD1 (6 bases). From germline, CDR1 is LNHDA and CDR2 SQIVND (reference sequence). This CDR3 region has 15 residues. V lost 9 bases to trimming and J lost 3 bases, with 19 bases between them. Together with reference TRBV19 and TRBJ2-3, the CDR3 gives the full variable domain: DGGITQSPKYLFRKEGQNVTLSCEQNLNHDAMYWYRQDPGQGLRLIYYSQIVNDFQKGDIAEGYSVSREKKESFPLTVTSAQKNPTAFYLCASRPPDRSTDTQYFGPGTRLTVL.

CDR3 sequence: CASSLRQGLTGELFF. CDR3 coding DNA: TGTGCCAGCAGTCTCCGACAGGGTCTCACCGGGGAGCTGTTTTTT. The gene calls are TRBV6-1 and TRBJ2-2; 7 bases align to TRBD1. CDR3 length: 15 amino acids. With V trimmed by 5 bases and J by 4 bases, 7 bases remained unmatched. Germline lookup yields CDR1 MNHNS and CDR2 SASEGT.

This clone was seen a few times. The rearrangement uses TRBV27 and TRBJ2-3; 7 nucleotides agree with TRBD2. V shed 3 bases, J shed 1 base, and the junction held 1 base outside the gene matches. Germline assignment: CDR1 MNHEY and CDR2 SMNVEV (reference sequence). The CDR3 spans 14 residues. The CDR3 bases are TGTGCCAGCAGTTTTACTAGCGGCACAGATACGCAGTATTTT. Its protein product is CASSFTSGTDTQYF.

The chain employs TRBV7-9 and TRBJ2-1; 10 bases fit TRBD1. Trimming at V came to 1 base and at J to 7 bases, leaving 1 base not matched to a gene. The CDR3 covers 14 residues. CDR1 is SEHNR, CDR2 FQNEAQ, per germline (reference sequence). CDR3 in DNA: TGTGCCAGCAGCTTAGTGGGACAGGGGAATGAGCAGTTCTTC. It yields the protein CASSLVGQGNEQFF.

The V call is TRBV11-2, the J call TRBJ1-1; weak D call: TRBD1 (5 bases). Germline V gene data show CDR1 as SGHAT and CDR2 as FQNNGV. V dropped 3 bases and J dropped 3 bases, with 11 bases sitting between them. The CDR3 has 14 residues. The CDR3 DNA reads TGTGCCAGCAGCTTTCAGGGCATGGACACTGAAGCTTTCTTT. It yields the protein CASSFQGMDTEAFF.

V usage is TRBV18 and J usage is TRBJ1-2; D gene ambiguous. The V gene's germline CDR1 is KGHSH and CDR2 LQKENI. The CDR3 spans 16 residues. The V gene lost 2 bases and the J gene lost 8 bases, with 21 bases spanning the gap. Written as DNA, the CDR3 is TGTGCCAGCTCACCAAGCGGTCAGAGTTATATTGAGGGCTACACCTTC. Translated, it gives CASSPSGQSYIEGYTF.

The chain recombines TRBV6-5 with TRBJ2-5, with D perhaps matching TRBD1 (5 bases). There are 11 residues in the CDR3. Per germline, CDR1 MNHEY and CDR2 SVGAGI. V lost 6 bases, J lost 3 bases, and 5 bases lay in between. CDR3 sequence reads: CASRQEETQYF. CDR3 nucleotide sequence: TGTGCCAGCAGACAGGAAGAGACCCAGTACTTC.

This clone was picked up a small number of times. The CDR3 sequence: CASSYESVTPSYEQYF. CDR3 in DNA: TGTGCCAGCAGTTACGAGTCTGTTACCCCCTCCTACGAGCAGTACTTC. The chain recombines TRBV6-5 with TRBJ2-7; no reliable D call. V was clipped by 2 bases and J by 0 bases, with 14 bases between them. This CDR3 region has 16 residues. The germline gives CDR1 MNHEY, CDR2 SVGAGI.

This clone was found a few times. The V and J genes are TRBV7-6 and TRBJ2-7; TRBD2 matches 13 bases. Germline trimming cut 4 bases from V and 4 bases from J; bases unmatched to any gene: 10. Germline loops: CDR1 SGHVS, CDR2 FNYEAQ. The CDR3 runs 17 residues. The CDR3 loop reads CASSSNTGLAGRYEQYF. CDR3 coding DNA: TGTGCCAGCAGCTCTAATACGGGACTAGCGGGAAGATACGAGCAGTACTTC.

This clone turned up a few times. V gene TRBV21-1 combines with J gene TRBJ1-5; the D call TRBD1 from the table was never checked on the DNA. TRBV21-1 is a pseudogene. The CDR3 is 15 residues long. Here the CDR3 reads CASSLGVTGVQPQHF. The CDR3 DNA is TGTGCCAGCAGCCTAGGCGTAACAGGGGTTCAGCCCCAGCATTTT.

The J gene is TRBJ2-7, the V gene TRBV19; a possible D gene is TRBD1 (6 bases). The CDR3 has 13 residues. V was cut by 4 bases and J by 3 bases, with 10 bases left in between. Per the germline V gene, CDR1 is LNHDA and CDR2 is SQIVND (reference sequence). CDR3 bases: TGTGCCAGTAGTAGGACAGTGGGCTACGAGCAGTACTTC. Its protein is CASSRTVGYEQYF.

This clone occurred once. The chain's CDR3 is CASSAFIEENGYTF. In nucleotides, the CDR3 is TGTGCCAGCAGCGCATTCATTGAGGAGAATGGCTACACCTTC. This rearrangement joins TRBV7-2 to TRBJ1-2; no clear D. Germline V lookup: CDR1 SGHTA, CDR2 FQGNSA. This CDR3 is 14 amino acids long. V lost 5 bases and J lost 6, with 16 bases in between.

The chain uses TRBV7-2 and TRBJ2-5; 9 bases align to TRBD2. Germline V gene data show CDR1 as SGHTA and CDR2 as FQGNSA. The J segment lost 2 bases and the V segment lost 0 bases, leaving 7 bases of the junction unmatched. The CDR3 has 17 amino acids. This chain's CDR3 is CASSLAGGAGGQETQYF. CDR3 nucleotide sequence: TGTGCCAGCAGCTTAGCGGGAGGAGCGGGAGGACAAGAGACCCAGTACTTC. The full variable domain, completed using reference TRBV7-2 and TRBJ2-5, is GAGVSQSPSNKVTEKGKDVELRCDPISGHTALYWYRQSLGQGLEFLIYFQGNSAPDKSGLPSDRFSAERTGGSVSTLTIQRTQQEDSAVYLCASSLAGGAGGQETQYFGPGTRLLVL.

This clone has just a few counts. This rearrangement joins TRBV7-2 to TRBJ2-5; D uncertain. CDR1 is SGHTA and CDR2 is FQGNSA in the germline V gene. V was clipped by 2 bases and J by 5 bases, with 6 bases between them. The CDR3 spans 12 residues. CDR3 nucleotides: TGTGCCAGCAGCTTACCCCCGGAGACCCAGTACTTC. It codes for CASSLPPETQYF.